These T cell receptor beta chains were read from a single sample in a study of blood T cell repertoires in COVID-19. The assay was immunoSEQ multiplex PCR, and TCRdb's table has in-frame clones only and misses some. The data contain about 100,000 clones, about 92% of them singletons. Sequencing was carried out using peripheral blood. These receptors all stem from a man in his fifties or sixties with active COVID-19. Each CDR3 is given with its conserved first and last residue. D genes are given only for firm matches. Where a row states a size, it is once, few, many or the class of an expanded clone; other rows omit it.

CDR3aa,CDR3nt,v_gene,j_gene,abundance,d_gene
CASSLDRALAGGPLNEQFF,TGTGCCAGCAGCTTAGATAGGGCTCTAGCGGGAGGGCCTTTGAATGAGCAGTTCTTC,TRBV11-2,TRBJ2-1,-,TRBD2
CASSFSGRWETQYF,TGTGCCAGCAGTTTCAGCGGGAGATGGGAGACCCAGTACTTC,TRBV28,TRBJ2-5,-,TRBD2
CASSPPTVPGNTIYF,TGTGCCAGCTCACCACCGACAGTTCCTGGAAACACCATATATTTT,TRBV18,TRBJ1-3,-,-
CASSWTANTEAFF,TGTGCCAGCAGCTGGACAGCGAACACTGAAGCTTTCTTT,TRBV7-2,TRBJ1-1,-,-
CASSQGGQGSSEQFF,TGTGCCAGCAGCCAAGGGGGACAGGGAAGTAGTGAGCAGTTCTTC,TRBV3-1/TRBV3-2,TRBJ2-1,-,TRBD1
CASSLGGGRDMNTEAFF,TGTGCCAGCAGCTTAGGGGGGGGCAGGGACATGAACACTGAAGCTTTCTTT,TRBV7-8,TRBJ1-1,-,-
CASSILSTGTMKGYTF,TGTGCCAGCAGCATTCTATCCACCGGGACTATGAAGGGCTACACCTTC,TRBV28,TRBJ1-2,-,-
CAGQGTLQETQYF,TGTGCCGGACAGGGTACCCTCCAAGAGACCCAGTACTTC,TRBV18,TRBJ2-5,-,TRBD1
CASSPGLAEPYNEQFF,TGTGCCAGCAGCCCCGGACTAGCGGAGCCATACAATGAGCAGTTCTTC,TRBV6-4,TRBJ2-1,-,TRBD2
CASSAASGEFYEQYF,TGTGCCAGCAGCGCCGCTAGCGGAGAGTTCTACGAGCAGTACTTC,TRBV9,TRBJ2-7,-,TRBD2
CASSTGFGNSPLHF,TGTGCCAGCAGTACAGGGTTTGGGAATTCACCCCTCCACTTT,TRBV27,TRBJ1-6,-,-
CASSPTGGPPGELFF,TGCGCCAGCAGTCCTACGGGAGGGCCCCCCGGGGAGCTGTTTTTT,TRBV5-1,TRBJ2-2,-,TRBD2
CASSGLLNTEAFF,TGTGCCAGCTCTGGACTCTTGAACACTGAAGCTTTCTTT,TRBV6-5,TRBJ1-1,once,-
CASSLSVVTGNLNEQFF,TGCGCCAGCAGCTTGTCGGTTGTGACAGGTAATCTCAATGAGCAGTTCTTC,TRBV5-1,TRBJ2-1,-,-
CASSLAGGSGELFF,TGCGCCAGCAGCTTGGCCGGGGGTAGCGGGGAGCTGTTTTTT,TRBV5-1,TRBJ2-2,-,-
CASSFSAGTGGGAFF,TGTGCCAGCAGCTTTAGTGCCGGGACAGGGGGTGGAGCTTTCTTT,TRBV11-2,TRBJ1-1,-,TRBD1
CASRSPGMVEKLFF,TGTGCCAGCAGGTCTCCGGGGATGGTTGAAAAACTGTTTTTT,TRBV2,TRBJ1-4,-,-
CASSEPVGGSVDTQYF,TGTGCCAGCAGTGAACCGGTCGGCGGGAGTGTTGATACGCAGTATTTT,TRBV6-1,TRBJ2-3,-,TRBD2
CASSSWVLAGVDEQYF,TGTGCCAGTAGTTCCTGGGTACTAGCGGGAGTTGACGAGCAGTACTTC,TRBV19,TRBJ2-7,-,TRBD2
CASRRGTNLMSNQPQHF,TGTGCCAGTAGAAGGGGGACAAACCTGATGAGCAATCAGCCCCAGCATTTT,TRBV19,TRBJ1-5,-,-
CASSSPAGAGTEAFF,TGTGCCAGTAGTTCCCCCGCAGGAGCGGGCACTGAAGCTTTCTTT,TRBV19,TRBJ1-1,-,-
CASSYSLNSPLHF,TGTGCCAGCAGCTATAGCTTGAATTCACCCCTCCACTTT,TRBV12-3/TRBV12-4,TRBJ1-6,-,-
CASSEPGTRVYGYTF,TGTGCCAGTAGTGAGCCTGGGACAAGAGTTTATGGCTACACCTTC,TRBV19,TRBJ1-2,-,-
CASSGAGGPGYTF,TGTGCCAGTAGTGGGGCAGGGGGCCCGGGCTACACCTTC,TRBV19,TRBJ1-2,-,TRBD1
CASKIRAIYRAENTEAFF,TGTGCCAGTAAAATACGGGCCATTTACAGGGCTGAGAACACTGAAGCTTTCTTT,TRBV19,TRBJ1-1,-,-
CASHKSFSSTYEQYF,TGTGCCAGCCACAAGTCTTTCTCTTCGACCTACGAGCAGTACTTC,TRBV2,TRBJ2-7,few,-
CASSLGRGLGVKDYEQYF,TGTGCCAGCAGCTTGGGGCGGGGCTTGGGTGTTAAAGACTACGAGCAGTACTTC,TRBV5-6,TRBJ2-7,-,-
CASSATGSDEKLFF,TGTGCCAGCAGCGCGACAGGGTCGGATGAAAAACTGTTTTTT,TRBV11-3,TRBJ1-4,-,TRBD1
CASRTGMGEAFF,TGTGCCAGCAGGACAGGGATGGGTGAGGCTTTCTTT,TRBV7-9,TRBJ1-1,once,TRBD1
CASAWGGDTEAFF,TGTGCTAGTGCCTGGGGCGGGGACACTGAAGCTTTCTTT,TRBV12-5,TRBJ1-1,-,-
CASRRNTGELFF,TGTGCCAGCAGGCGGAACACCGGGGAGCTGTTTTTT,TRBV27,TRBJ2-2,-,-
CASSLRVSNTGELFF,TGCGCCAGCAGCTTGCGTGTGTCCAACACCGGGGAGCTGTTTTTT,TRBV5-1,TRBJ2-2,-,-
CASSPGQGAIQPQHF,TGTGCCAGCTCACCTGGACAGGGGGCTATACAGCCCCAGCATTTT,TRBV18,TRBJ1-5,-,TRBD1
CASSWGQGDTDTQYF,TGTGCCAGCAGTTGGGGACAGGGGGACACAGATACGCAGTATTTT,TRBV7-9,TRBJ2-3,-,TRBD1
CASSWGTGLGNTIYF,TGTGCCAGCAGTTGGGGGACTGGCCTAGGAAACACCATATATTTT,TRBV6-6,TRBJ1-3,-,-
CASARIVGVETQYF,TGTGCCAGCGCTAGGATAGTAGGGGTGGAGACCCAGTACTTC,TRBV3-1/TRBV3-2,TRBJ2-5,-,-
CASSSGQHYGYTF,TGTGCCAGCAGTTCGGGACAGCACTATGGCTACACCTTC,TRBV28,TRBJ1-2,-,TRBD1
CASSYSGGPGETQYF,TGTGCCAGCAGTTACTCGGGAGGGCCTGGGGAGACCCAGTACTTC,TRBV6-5,TRBJ2-5,-,TRBD2
CASSPRDRGLGNTIYF,TGTGCCAGCAGCCCCCGAGACAGGGGTCTTGGAAACACCATATATTTT,TRBV21-1,TRBJ1-3,-,-
CASSETVVGEQYF,TGCGCCAGCAGTGAGACAGTGGTCGGCGAGCAGTACTTC,TRBV10-1,TRBJ2-7,-,-